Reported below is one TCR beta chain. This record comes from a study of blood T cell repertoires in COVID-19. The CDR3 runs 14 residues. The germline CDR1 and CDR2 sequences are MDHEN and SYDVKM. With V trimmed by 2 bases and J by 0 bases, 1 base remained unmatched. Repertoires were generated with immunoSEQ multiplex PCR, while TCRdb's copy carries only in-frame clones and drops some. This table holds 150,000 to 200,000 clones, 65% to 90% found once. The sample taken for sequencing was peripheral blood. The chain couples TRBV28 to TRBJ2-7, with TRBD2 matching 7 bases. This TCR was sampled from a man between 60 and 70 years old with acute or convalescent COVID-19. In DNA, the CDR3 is TGTGCCAGCAGTTTAGGCGGGAGCTCCTACGAGCAGTACTTC. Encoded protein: CASSLGGSSYEQYF.